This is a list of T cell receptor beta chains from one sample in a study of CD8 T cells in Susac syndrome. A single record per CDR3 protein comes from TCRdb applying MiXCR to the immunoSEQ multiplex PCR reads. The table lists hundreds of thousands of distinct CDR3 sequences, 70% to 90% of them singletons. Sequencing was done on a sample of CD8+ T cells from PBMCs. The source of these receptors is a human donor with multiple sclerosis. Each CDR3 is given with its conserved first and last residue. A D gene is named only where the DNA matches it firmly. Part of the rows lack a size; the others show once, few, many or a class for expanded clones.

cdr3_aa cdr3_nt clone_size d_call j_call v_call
CAGRDRQDIQYF TGTGCCGGCCGGGACCGCCAGGACATTCAGTACTTC - - TRBJ2-4 TRBV25-1
CASSKPWTVNTEAFF TGTGCCAGCAGTAAACCCTGGACAGTGAACACTGAAGCTTTCTTT few - TRBJ1-1 TRBV6-2/TRBV6-3
CASSPYEASPLVYTEAFF TGTGCCAGCTCACCATATGAGGCGTCACCACTAGTATACACTGAAGCTTTCTTT - - TRBJ1-1 TRBV18
CASSQDPGGLEVQPQHF TGCGCCAGCAGCCAAGACCCGGGGGGATTAGAGGTTCAGCCCCAGCATTTT - - TRBJ1-5 TRBV4-3
CASSSIVGPGAYYEQYF TGTGCCAGCAGTTCGATAGTGGGTCCCGGGGCCTACTACGAGCAGTACTTC - - TRBJ2-7 TRBV28
CASRKAPEGYNEQFF TGTGCCAGCCGAAAGGCCCCCGAGGGATATAATGAGCAGTTCTTC - - TRBJ2-1 TRBV21-1
CASSYLNRGQGGELFF TGTGCCAGCAGTTACTTGAACAGGGGGCAAGGCGGGGAGCTGTTTTTT - TRBD1 TRBJ2-2 TRBV6-2/TRBV6-3
CASSLGTLPGYTF TGTGCCAGCAGCTTGGGAACTCTTCCTGGCTACACCTTC - - TRBJ1-2 TRBV7-2
CAWSVGLAGVEQYF TGTGCCTGGAGTGTAGGACTAGCGGGAGTCGAGCAGTACTTC - TRBD2 TRBJ2-7 TRBV30
CASSGGLADLSYEQYF TGTGCCAGCAGCGGGGGACTAGCGGATTTGTCCTACGAGCAGTACTTC - TRBD2 TRBJ2-7 TRBV9
CASSLYVNTEAFF TGTGCCAGCAGTTTATACGTGAACACTGAAGCTTTCTTT - - TRBJ1-1 TRBV28
CASSPQGMAGETQYF TGTGCCAGCAGCCCGCAGGGAATGGCGGGGGAGACCCAGTACTTC - - TRBJ2-5 TRBV11-2
CAWSSGDGGYTF TGTGCCTGGAGCTCGGGGGATGGTGGCTACACCTTC - - TRBJ1-2 TRBV30
CASSLGGTKGGEQYF TGTGCCAGCAGCTTAGGCGGGACAAAGGGTGGCGAGCAGTACTTC - - TRBJ2-7 TRBV7-9
CASSKGRQGRAGANVLTF TGTGCCAGCAGCAAGGGTCGACAGGGACGAGCCGGGGCCAACGTCCTGACTTTC - - TRBJ2-6 TRBV21-1
CSMGQGTYEQYF TGCAGTATGGGACAGGGAACCTACGAGCAGTACTTC - TRBD1 TRBJ2-7 TRBV20-1
CASRLISGSSYNEQFF TGTGCCAGCAGGCTCATCAGTGGGAGCTCCTACAATGAGCAGTTCTTC - - TRBJ2-1 TRBV28
CASSQDGAGAYNEQFF TGCGCCAGCAGCCAAGATGGCGCGGGAGCTTACAATGAGCAGTTCTTC few TRBD2 TRBJ2-1 TRBV4-3
CASSIQGSGYEQYF TGTGCCAGTAGTATACAGGGATCTGGCTACGAGCAGTACTTC - - TRBJ2-7 TRBV19
CASSFPGNEQFF TGTGCCAGCAGTTTCCCCGGCAATGAGCAGTTCTTC - - TRBJ2-1 TRBV28
CASSYRGQGEQYF TGTGCCAGCAGTTACAGAGGACAGGGGGAGCAGTACTTC - TRBD1 TRBJ2-7 TRBV6-5
CSAFDIGTKGETQYF TGCAGTGCTTTCGACATCGGGACTAAGGGAGAGACCCAGTACTTC - TRBD2 TRBJ2-5 TRBV20-1
CASSRQGTEQYF TGTGCCAGCAGCCGACAGGGGACCGAGCAGTACTTC - TRBD1 TRBJ2-7 TRBV12-3/TRBV12-4
CASSLGTFQETQYF TGTGCCAGCAGCTTAGGGACATTTCAAGAGACCCAGTACTTC few - TRBJ2-5 TRBV5-4
CASSEENSPIYEQYF TGTGCCAGCAGCGAAGAGAACTCCCCCATCTACGAGCAGTACTTC once - TRBJ2-7 TRBV9
CASSEVRENTEAFF TGCGCCAGCAGTGAGGTACGGGAGAACACTGAAGCTTTCTTT - - TRBJ1-1 TRBV10-2
CASSDSPGVSYNEQFF TGCGCCAGCAGTGACTCCCCGGGGGTCTCCTACAATGAGCAGTTCTTC - - TRBJ2-1 TRBV10-1
CASSQDRSMATDYGYTF TGCGCCAGCAGCCAAGATCGAAGTATGGCTACCGACTATGGCTACACCTTC - - TRBJ1-2 TRBV4-3
CASRGVSGLAGGLGYNEQFF TGTGCCAGCCGGGGGGTCTCCGGACTAGCGGGAGGCCTTGGGTACAATGAGCAGTTCTTC - TRBD2 TRBJ2-1 TRBV12-3/TRBV12-4
CASSLAGGLNTEAFF TGTGCCAGCAGCTTGGCGGGCGGGTTGAACACTGAAGCTTTCTTT - - TRBJ1-1 TRBV5-4
CASSPEREYWEQYF TGTGCCAGCAGCCCTGAGCGGGAGTATTGGGAGCAGTACTTC - TRBD2 TRBJ2-7 TRBV13
CASTWSATSGATDTQYF TGTGCCAGCACCTGGTCGGCGACTAGCGGGGCCACAGATACGCAGTATTTT - - TRBJ2-3 TRBV21-1
CASSYDSSTDTQYF TGTGCCAGCAGTTACGACTCAAGCACAGATACGCAGTATTTT - - TRBJ2-3 TRBV6-5
CASSVGDRDQETQYF TGTGCCAGCAGCGTAGGGGACAGGGACCAAGAGACCCAGTACTTC - TRBD1 TRBJ2-5 TRBV9
CAISPSRDYNEQFF TGTGCCATCAGCCCAAGTCGGGACTACAATGAGCAGTTCTTC - - TRBJ2-1 TRBV10-3
CASSVAGENEQFF TGCGCCAGCAGTGTAGCGGGAGAGAATGAGCAGTTCTTC - TRBD2 TRBJ2-1 TRBV10-1
CASSARDSTDTQYF TGCGCCAGCAGTGCCCGGGACAGCACAGATACGCAGTATTTT - - TRBJ2-3 TRBV10-1
CASSQGRTDTQYF TGCGCCAGCAGCCAAGGCAGAACAGATACGCAGTATTTT - - TRBJ2-3 TRBV4-1
CSARDSGGAGGGTDTQYF TGCAGTGCTAGAGATTCCGGTGGCGCGGGAGGAGGGACAGATACGCAGTATTTT - TRBD2 TRBJ2-3 TRBV20-1
CAIAHASNTEAFF TGTGCCATCGCCCACGCTTCGAACACTGAAGCTTTCTTT - - TRBJ1-1 TRBV6-5
CASSPGYTYEQYF TGTGCCAGCAGCCCGGGATATACCTACGAGCAGTACTTC - - TRBJ2-7 TRBV27
CAWTAGTTNTGELFF TGTGCCTGGACCGCCGGGACAACGAACACCGGGGAGCTGTTTTTT - - TRBJ2-2 TRBV30
CAWSAGRNTEAFF TGTGCCTGGAGTGCAGGGCGGAACACTGAAGCTTTCTTT - - TRBJ1-1 TRBV30
CSVDPGRVYNEQFF TGCAGCGTTGACCCCGGACGGGTATACAATGAGCAGTTCTTC - - TRBJ2-1 TRBV29-1
CASSYSTSGRGYEQYF TGTGCCAGCAGTTACTCGACTAGCGGGAGAGGCTACGAGCAGTACTTC - TRBD2 TRBJ2-7 TRBV6-2/TRBV6-3
CASRTGPLGDGYTF TGTGCCAGTAGGACGGGCCCCTTAGGCGATGGCTACACCTTC few - TRBJ1-2 TRBV19
CASSWRGSGGYTDTQYF TGTGCCAGCAGCTGGCGGGGGAGCGGAGGGTACACAGATACGCAGTATTTT - TRBD2 TRBJ2-3 TRBV13
CASITGNEQYF TGTGCCAGCATCACAGGGAACGAGCAGTACTTC few - TRBJ2-7 TRBV11-2
CASSQDRYGYTF TGTGCCAGCAGCCAAGACAGATATGGCTACACCTTC - - TRBJ1-2 TRBV3-1
CASSLTPSIAYEQYF TGTGCCAGCAGCTTGACTCCCTCAATAGCTTACGAGCAGTACTTC - - TRBJ2-7 TRBV11-2